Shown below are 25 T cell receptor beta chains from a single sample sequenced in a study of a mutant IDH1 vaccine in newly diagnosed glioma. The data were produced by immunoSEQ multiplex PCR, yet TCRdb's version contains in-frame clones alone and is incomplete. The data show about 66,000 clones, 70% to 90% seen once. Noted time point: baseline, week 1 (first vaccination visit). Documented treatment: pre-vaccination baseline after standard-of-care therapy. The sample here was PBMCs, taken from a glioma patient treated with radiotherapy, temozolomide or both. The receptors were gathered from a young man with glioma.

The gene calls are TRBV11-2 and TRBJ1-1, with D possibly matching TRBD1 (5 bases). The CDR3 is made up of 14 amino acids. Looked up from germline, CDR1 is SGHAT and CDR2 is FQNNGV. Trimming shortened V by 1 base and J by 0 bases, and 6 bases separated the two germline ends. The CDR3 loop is CASSLAGVNTEAFF. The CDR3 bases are TGTGCCAGCAGCTTAGCGGGGGTGAACACTGAAGCTTTCTTT.

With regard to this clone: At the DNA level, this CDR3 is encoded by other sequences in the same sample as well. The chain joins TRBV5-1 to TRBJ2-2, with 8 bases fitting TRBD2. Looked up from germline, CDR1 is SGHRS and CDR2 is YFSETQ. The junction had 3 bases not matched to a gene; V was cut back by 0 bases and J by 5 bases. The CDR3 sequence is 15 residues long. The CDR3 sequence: CASSLEGLVTGELFF. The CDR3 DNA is TGCGCCAGCAGCTTGGAGGGACTAGTAACCGGGGAGCTGTTTTTT.

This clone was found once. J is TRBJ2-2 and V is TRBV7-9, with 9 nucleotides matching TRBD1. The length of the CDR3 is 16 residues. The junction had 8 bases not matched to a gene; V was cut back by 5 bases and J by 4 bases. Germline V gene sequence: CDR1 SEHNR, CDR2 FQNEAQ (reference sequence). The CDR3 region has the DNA TGTGCCAGCAGCCCGGGACAGGGATCGAGCACCGGGGAGCTGTTTTTT. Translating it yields CASSPGQGSSTGELFF.

The CDR3 region is CASSSYLSSGDGTQYF. CDR3 coding DNA: TGTGCCAGCAGTTCCTATTTGTCTAGCGGGGACGGTACGCAGTATTTT. This chain links TRBV27 with TRBJ2-3; TRBD2 aligns across 9 bases. V lost 4 bases to trimming and J lost 8 bases; unmatched junction nucleotides: 13. This CDR3 is built from 16 residues. CDR1 MNHEY and CDR2 SMNVEV come from the germline V gene (reference sequence).

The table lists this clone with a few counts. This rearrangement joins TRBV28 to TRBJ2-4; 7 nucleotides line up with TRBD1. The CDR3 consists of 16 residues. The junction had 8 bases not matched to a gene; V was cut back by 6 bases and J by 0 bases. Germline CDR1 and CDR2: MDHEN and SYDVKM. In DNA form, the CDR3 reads TGTGCCAGCAGCTACAGGGGAGACCTAGCCAAAAACATTCAGTACTTC. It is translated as CASSYRGDLAKNIQYF.

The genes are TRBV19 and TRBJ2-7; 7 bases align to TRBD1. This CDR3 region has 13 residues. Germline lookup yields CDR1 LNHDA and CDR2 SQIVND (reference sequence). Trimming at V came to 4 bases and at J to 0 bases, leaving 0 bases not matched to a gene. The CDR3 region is CASSRDSSYEQYF. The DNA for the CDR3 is TGTGCCAGTAGTAGGGACAGCTCCTACGAGCAGTACTTC.

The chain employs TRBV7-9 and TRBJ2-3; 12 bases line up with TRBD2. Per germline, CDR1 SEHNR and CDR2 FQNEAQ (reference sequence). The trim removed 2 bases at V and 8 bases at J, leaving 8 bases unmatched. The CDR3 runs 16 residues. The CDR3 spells CASSLRTSGGSATQYF. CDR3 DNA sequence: TGTGCCAGCAGCTTAAGAACTAGCGGGGGGTCGGCTACGCAGTATTTT.

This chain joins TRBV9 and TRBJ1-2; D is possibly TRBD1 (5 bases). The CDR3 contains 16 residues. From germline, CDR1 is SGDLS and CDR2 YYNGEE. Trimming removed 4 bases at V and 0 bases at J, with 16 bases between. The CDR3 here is CASSPDPGTANYGYTF. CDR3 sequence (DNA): TGTGCCAGCAGCCCCGATCCGGGGACCGCTAACTATGGCTACACCTTC.

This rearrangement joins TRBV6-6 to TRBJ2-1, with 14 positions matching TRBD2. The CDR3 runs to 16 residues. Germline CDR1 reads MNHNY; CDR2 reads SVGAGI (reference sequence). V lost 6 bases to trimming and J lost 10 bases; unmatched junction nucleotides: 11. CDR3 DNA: TGTGCCAGCAGCGACTCGACTAGCGGGGGGGCCGGGGAGCAGTTCTTC. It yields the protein CASSDSTSGGAGEQFF.

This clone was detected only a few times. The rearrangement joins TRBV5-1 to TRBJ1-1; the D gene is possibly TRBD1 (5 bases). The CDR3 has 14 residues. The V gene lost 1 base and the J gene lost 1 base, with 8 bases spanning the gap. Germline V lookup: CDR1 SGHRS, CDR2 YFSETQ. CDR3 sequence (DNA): TGCGCCAGCAGCTTGTTACAGGCGAACACTGAAGCTTTCTTT. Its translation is CASSLLQANTEAFF.

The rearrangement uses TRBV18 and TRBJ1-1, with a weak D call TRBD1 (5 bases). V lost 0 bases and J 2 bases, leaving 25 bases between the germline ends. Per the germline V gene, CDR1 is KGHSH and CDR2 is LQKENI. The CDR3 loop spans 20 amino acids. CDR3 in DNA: TGTGCCAGCTCACCACCCTTCGGGGGTCTTAAACAGGCGACAAACACTGAAGCTTTCTTT. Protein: CASSPPFGGLKQATNTEAFF. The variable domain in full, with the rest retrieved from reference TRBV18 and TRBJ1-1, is NAGVMQNPRHLVRRRGQEARLRCSPMKGHSHVYWYRQLPEEGLKFMVYLQKENIIDESGMPKERFSAEFPKEGPSILRIQQVVRGDSAAYFCASSPPFGGLKQATNTEAFFGQGTRLTVV.

Here the CDR3 DNA reads TGTGCCAGCAGCGAGGGGGACAGGCGGAATAATTCACCCCTCCACTTT. Translating it yields CASSEGDRRNNSPLHF. The chain links TRBV9 to TRBJ1-6, with 8 bases aligning to TRBD1. The CDR3 is made up of 16 amino acids. The trim removed 3 bases at V and 5 bases at J, leaving 7 bases unmatched. CDR1 is SGDLS and CDR2 is YYNGEE in the germline V gene. The full variable domain, with the rest looked up from reference TRBV9 and TRBJ1-6, is DSGVTQTPKHLITATGQRVTLRCSPRSGDLSVYWYQQSLDQGLQFLIQYYNGEERAKGNILERFSAQQFPDLHSELNLSSLELGDSALYFCASSEGDRRNNSPLHFGNGTRLTVT.

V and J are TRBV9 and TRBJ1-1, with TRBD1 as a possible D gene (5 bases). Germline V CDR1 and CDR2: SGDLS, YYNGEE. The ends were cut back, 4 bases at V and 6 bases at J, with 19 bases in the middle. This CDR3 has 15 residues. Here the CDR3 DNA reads TGTGCCAGCAGCTCCCTGGGACGGAGTGGGGCTGAAGCTTTCTTT. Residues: CASSSLGRSGAEAFF.

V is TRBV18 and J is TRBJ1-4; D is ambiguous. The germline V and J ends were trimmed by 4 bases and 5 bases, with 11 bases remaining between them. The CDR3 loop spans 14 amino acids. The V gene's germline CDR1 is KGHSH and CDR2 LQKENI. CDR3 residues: CASSQEQKNEKLFF. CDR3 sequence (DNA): TGTGCCAGCTCACAGGAGCAAAAGAATGAAAAACTGTTTTTT.

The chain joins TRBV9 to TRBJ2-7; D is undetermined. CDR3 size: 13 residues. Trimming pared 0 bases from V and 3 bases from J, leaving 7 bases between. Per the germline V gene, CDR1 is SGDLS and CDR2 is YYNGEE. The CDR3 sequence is CASSVVPNYEQYF. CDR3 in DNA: TGTGCCAGCAGCGTAGTACCCAACTACGAGCAGTACTTC.

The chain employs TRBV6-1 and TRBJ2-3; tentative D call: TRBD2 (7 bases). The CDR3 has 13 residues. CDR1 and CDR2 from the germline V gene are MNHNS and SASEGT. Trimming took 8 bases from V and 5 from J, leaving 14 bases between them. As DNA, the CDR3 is TGTGCCAGCCCGAAGGGGGGGGGAGATACGCAGTATTTT. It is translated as CASPKGGGDTQYF.

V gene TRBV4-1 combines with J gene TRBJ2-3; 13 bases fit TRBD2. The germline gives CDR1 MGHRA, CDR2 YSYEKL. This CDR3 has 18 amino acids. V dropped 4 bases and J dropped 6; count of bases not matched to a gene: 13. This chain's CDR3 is CASSRSSTSGGAADTQYF. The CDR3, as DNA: TGCGCCAGCAGCCGAAGCTCTACTAGCGGGGGGGCGGCTGATACGCAGTATTTT.

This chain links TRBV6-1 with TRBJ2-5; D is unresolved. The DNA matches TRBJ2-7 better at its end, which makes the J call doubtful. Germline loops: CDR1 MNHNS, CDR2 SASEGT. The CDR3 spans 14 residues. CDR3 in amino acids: CASKRWATTYEQYF. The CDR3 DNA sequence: TGTGCCAGCAAGAGGTGGGCGACCACCTACGAGCAGTACTTC.

CDR3 in amino acids: CASSFHASGYEQYF. CDR3 bases: TGTGCCAGCAGTTTTCATGCTAGCGGGTACGAGCAGTACTTC. V gene TRBV27 combines with J gene TRBJ2-7, with TRBD2 matching 8 bases. This CDR3 contains 14 residues. V dropped 3 bases and J dropped 4; count of bases not matched to a gene: 5. The germline V gene encodes CDR1 MNHEY and CDR2 SMNVEV (reference sequence).

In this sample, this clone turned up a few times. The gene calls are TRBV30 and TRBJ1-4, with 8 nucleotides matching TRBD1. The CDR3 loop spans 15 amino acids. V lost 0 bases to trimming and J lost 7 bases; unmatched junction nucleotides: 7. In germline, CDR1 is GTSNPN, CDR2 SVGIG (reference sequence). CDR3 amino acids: CAWSVGRGRFEKLFF. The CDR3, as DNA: TGTGCCTGGAGTGTTGGCAGGGGGCGGTTTGAAAAACTGTTTTTT.

Here the CDR3 reads CASSLGTEGGEQFF. CDR3 DNA: TGCGCCAGCAGCCTCGGGACCGAGGGGGGGGAGCAGTTCTTC. This chain joins TRBV5-1 and TRBJ2-1; maybe TRBD2 (7 bases). This CDR3 is 14 amino acids long. Trimming removed 4 bases from V and 10 bases from J, with 18 bases in between. Germline V CDR1 and CDR2: SGHRS, YFSETQ.

Here the CDR3 reads CASKLTQGALTEAFF. CDR3 sequence (DNA): TGTGCCAGCAAACTCACACAGGGGGCACTCACTGAAGCTTTCTTT. The chain employs TRBV27 and TRBJ1-1, with 9 positions matching TRBD1. There are 15 residues in the CDR3. The germline gives CDR1 MNHEY, CDR2 SMNVEV (reference sequence). With V trimmed by 7 bases and J by 4 bases, 10 bases remained unmatched.

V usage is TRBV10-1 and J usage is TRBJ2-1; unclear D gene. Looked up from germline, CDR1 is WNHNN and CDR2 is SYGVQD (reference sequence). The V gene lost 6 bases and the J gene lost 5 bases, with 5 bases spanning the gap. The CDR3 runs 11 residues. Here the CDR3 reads CASREHNEQFF. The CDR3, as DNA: TGCGCCAGCAGAGAACACAATGAGCAGTTCTTC.

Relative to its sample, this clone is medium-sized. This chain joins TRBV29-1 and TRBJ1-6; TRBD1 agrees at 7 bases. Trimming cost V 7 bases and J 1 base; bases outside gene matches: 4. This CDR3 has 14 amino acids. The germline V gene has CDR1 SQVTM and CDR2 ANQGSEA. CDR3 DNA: TGCAGCGATCACAGGGGATCCTATAATTCACCCCTCCACTTT. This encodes CSDHRGSYNSPLHF.

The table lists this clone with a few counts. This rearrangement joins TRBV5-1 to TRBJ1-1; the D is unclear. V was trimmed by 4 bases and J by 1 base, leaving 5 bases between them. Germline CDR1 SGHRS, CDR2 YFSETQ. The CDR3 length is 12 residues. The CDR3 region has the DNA TGCGCCAGCAGCCGAGGGAACACTGAAGCTTTCTTT. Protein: CASSRGNTEAFF.